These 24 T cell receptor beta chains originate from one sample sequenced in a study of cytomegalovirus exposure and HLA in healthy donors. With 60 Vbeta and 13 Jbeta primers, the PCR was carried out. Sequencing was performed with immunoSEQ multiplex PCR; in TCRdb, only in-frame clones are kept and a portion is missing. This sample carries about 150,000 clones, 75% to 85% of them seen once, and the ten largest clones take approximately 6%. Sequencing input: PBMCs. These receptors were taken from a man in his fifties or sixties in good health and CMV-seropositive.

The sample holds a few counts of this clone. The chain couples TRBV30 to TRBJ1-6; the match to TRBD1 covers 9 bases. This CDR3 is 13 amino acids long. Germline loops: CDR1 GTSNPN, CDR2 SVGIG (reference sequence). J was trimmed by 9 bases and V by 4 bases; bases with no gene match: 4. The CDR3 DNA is TGTGCCTGGACCGAGGACAGGGGTTCACCCCTCCACTTT. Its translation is CAWTEDRGSPLHF.

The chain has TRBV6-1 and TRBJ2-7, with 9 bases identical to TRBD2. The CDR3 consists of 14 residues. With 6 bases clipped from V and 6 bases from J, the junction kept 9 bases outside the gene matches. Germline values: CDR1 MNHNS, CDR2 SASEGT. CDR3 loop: CASRSTSGPAEQYF. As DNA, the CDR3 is TGTGCCAGCAGGTCGACTAGCGGTCCTGCCGAGCAGTACTTC.

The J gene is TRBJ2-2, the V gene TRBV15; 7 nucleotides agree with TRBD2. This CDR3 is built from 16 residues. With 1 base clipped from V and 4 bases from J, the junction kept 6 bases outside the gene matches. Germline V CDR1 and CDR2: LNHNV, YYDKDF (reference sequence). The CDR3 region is CATSRGPSGGTGELFF. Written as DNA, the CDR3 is TGTGCCACCAGCAGAGGTCCCTCGGGGGGCACCGGGGAGCTGTTTTTT.

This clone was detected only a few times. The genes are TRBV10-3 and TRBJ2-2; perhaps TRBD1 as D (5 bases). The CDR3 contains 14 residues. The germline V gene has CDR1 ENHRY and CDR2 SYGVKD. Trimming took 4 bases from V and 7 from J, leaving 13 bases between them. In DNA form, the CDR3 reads TGTGCCATCAGTGCTTCAGACAGCTTCGGGGAGCTGTTTTTT. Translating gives CAISASDSFGELFF.

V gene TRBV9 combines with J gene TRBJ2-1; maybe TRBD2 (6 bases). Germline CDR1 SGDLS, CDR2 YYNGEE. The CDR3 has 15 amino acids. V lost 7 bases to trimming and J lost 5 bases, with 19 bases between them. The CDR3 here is CASGAGTPVNNEQFF. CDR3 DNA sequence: TGTGCCAGCGGGGCCGGGACTCCTGTAAACAATGAGCAGTTCTTC.

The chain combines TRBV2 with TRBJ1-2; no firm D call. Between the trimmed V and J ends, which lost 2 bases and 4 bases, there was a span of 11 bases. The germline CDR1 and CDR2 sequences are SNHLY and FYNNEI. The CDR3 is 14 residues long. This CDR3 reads CASSESRGFYGYTF. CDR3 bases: TGTGCCAGCAGTGAAAGTCGCGGATTCTATGGCTACACCTTC.

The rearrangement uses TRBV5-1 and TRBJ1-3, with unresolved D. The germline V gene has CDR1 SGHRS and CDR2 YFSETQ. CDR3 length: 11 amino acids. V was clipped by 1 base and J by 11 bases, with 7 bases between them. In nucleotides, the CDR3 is TGCGCCAGCAGCTTGATGGGCTCCATATATTTT. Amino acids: CASSLMGSIYF.

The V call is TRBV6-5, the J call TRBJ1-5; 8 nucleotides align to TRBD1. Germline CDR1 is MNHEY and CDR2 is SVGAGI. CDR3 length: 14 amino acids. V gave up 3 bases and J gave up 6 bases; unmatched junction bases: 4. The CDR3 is CASSYSDRVQPQHF. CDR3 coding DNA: TGTGCCAGCAGTTATTCGGACAGGGTTCAGCCCCAGCATTTT.

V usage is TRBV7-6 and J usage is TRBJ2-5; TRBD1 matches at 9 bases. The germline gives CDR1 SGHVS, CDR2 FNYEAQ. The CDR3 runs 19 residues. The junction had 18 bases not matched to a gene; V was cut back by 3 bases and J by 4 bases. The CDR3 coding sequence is TGTGCCAGCAGCTTCCTGGACAGGGGCTTTCCCTCCGGGGGAGAGACCCAGTACTTC. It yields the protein CASSFLDRGFPSGGETQYF.

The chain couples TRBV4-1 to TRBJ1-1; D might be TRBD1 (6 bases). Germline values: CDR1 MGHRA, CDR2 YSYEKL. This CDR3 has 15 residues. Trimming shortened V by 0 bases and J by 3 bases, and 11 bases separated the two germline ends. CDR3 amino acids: CASSQDRSGDTEAFF. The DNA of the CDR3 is TGCGCCAGCAGCCAAGATCGGTCAGGGGACACTGAAGCTTTCTTT.

The CDR3 sequence is CASSQGFSLTSGRSAGATQYF. CDR3 coding DNA: TGTGCCAGCAGCCAAGGCTTTAGTCTGACTAGCGGGAGATCGGCGGGGGCTACGCAGTATTTT. This chain connects TRBV4-2 to TRBJ2-3; TRBD2 matches at 12 bases. The CDR3 is made up of 21 amino acids. CDR1 and CDR2 (germline): LGHNA, YNFKEQ. V lost 1 base and J lost 8; bases outside the gene matches: 22.

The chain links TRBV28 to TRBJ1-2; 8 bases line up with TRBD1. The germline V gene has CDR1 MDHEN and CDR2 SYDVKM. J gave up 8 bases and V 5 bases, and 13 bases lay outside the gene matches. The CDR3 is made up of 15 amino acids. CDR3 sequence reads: CASSRASTGAVGYTF. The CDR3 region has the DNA TGTGCCAGCAGTCGCGCCTCGACAGGGGCGGTCGGCTACACCTTC.

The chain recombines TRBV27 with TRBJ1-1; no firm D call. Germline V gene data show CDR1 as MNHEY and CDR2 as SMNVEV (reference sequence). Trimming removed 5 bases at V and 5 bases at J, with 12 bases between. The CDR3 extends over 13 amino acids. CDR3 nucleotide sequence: TGTGCCAGCAGTAGCTGGGAGGGAACTGAAGCTTTCTTT. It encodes CASSSWEGTEAFF.

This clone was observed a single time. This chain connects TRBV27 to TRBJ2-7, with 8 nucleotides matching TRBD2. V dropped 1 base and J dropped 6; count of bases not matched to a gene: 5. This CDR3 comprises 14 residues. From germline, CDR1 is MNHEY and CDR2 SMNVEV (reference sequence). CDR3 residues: CASSLWRAGGEQYF. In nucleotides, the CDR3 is TGTGCCAGCAGTTTATGGCGGGCGGGAGGCGAGCAGTACTTC.

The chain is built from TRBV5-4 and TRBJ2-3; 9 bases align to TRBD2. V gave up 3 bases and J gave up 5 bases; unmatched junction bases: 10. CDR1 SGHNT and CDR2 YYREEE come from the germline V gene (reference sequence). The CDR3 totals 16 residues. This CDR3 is CASSSDGLAGIDTQYF. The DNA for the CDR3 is TGTGCCAGCAGCTCCGATGGGCTAGCGGGAATAGATACGCAGTATTTT. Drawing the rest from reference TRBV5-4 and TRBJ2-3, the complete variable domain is ETGVTQSPTHLIKTRGQQVTLRCSSQSGHNTVSWYQQALGQGPQFIFQYYREEENGRGNFPPRFSGLQFPNYSSELNVNALELDDSALYLCASSSDGLAGIDTQYFGPGTRLTVL.

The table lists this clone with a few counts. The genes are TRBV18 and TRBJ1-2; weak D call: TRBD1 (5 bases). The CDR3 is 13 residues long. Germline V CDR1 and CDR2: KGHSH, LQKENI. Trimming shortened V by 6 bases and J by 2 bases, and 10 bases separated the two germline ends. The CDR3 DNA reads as TGTGCCAGCTCTACGGGGGAGAACTATGGCTACACCTTC. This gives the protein CASSTGENYGYTF.

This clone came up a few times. The DNA of the CDR3 is TGTGCCAGTAGTATAGTGAAGGGACAGGGGTATGTTCCCCAGCATTTT. This translates into CASSIVKGQGYVPQHF. The chain has TRBV19 and TRBJ1-5; 10 bases fit TRBD1. Germline V CDR1 and CDR2: LNHDA, SQIVND (reference sequence). The CDR3 length is 16 residues. The V and J ends lost 1 base and 10 bases, in that order; junction bases with no gene match: 10.

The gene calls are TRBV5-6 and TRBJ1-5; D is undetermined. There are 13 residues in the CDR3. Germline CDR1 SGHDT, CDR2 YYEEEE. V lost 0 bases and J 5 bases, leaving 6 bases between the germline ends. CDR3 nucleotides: TGTGCCAGCAGCTTGGATCCCGATCAGCCCCAGCATTTT. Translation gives CASSLDPDQPQHF.

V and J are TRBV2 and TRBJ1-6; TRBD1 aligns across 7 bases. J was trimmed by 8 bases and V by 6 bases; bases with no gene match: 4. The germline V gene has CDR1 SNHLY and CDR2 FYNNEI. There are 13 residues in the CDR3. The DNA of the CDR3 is TGTGCCAGCAGCGGGACAGTGGATTCACCCCTCCACTTT. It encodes CASSGTVDSPLHF. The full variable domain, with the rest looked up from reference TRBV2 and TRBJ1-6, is EPEVTQTPSHQVTQMGQEVILRCVPISNHLYFYWYRQILGQKVEFLVSFYNNEISEKSEIFDDQFSVERPDGSNFTLKIRSTKLEDSAMYFCASSGTVDSPLHFGNGTRLTVT.

The CDR3, as DNA: TGTGCCAGCAGTTTTGTGTCAACCTACGAGCAGTACTTC. Its protein is CASSFVSTYEQYF. The chain recombines TRBV28 with TRBJ2-7, with D uncertain. The CDR3 runs 13 residues. V was trimmed by 3 bases and J by 2 bases, leaving 8 bases between them. CDR1 is MDHEN, CDR2 SYDVKM, per germline.

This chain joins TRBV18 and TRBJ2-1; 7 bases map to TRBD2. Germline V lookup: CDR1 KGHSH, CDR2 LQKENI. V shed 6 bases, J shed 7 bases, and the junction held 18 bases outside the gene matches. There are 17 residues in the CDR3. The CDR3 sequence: CASSQLRPLASGNEQFF. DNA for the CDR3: TGTGCCAGCTCCCAACTCAGGCCCTTGGCTAGCGGAAATGAGCAGTTCTTC.

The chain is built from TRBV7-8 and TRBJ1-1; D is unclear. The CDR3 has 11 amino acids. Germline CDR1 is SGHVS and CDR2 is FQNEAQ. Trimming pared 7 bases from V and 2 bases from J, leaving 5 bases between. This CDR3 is CASTFNTEAFF. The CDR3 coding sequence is TGTGCCAGCACTTTTAACACTGAAGCTTTCTTT.

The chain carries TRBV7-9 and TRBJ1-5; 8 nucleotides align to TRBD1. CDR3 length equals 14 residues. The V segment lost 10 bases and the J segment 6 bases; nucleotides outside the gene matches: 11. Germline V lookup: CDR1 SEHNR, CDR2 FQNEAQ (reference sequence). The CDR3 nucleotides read TGTGCCACCCAACGGGCAGGGGGCAGTCAGCCCCAGCATTTT. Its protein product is CATQRAGGSQPQHF.

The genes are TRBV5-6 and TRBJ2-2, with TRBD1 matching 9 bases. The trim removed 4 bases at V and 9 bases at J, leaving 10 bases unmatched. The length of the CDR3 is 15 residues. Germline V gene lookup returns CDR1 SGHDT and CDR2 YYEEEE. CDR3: CASSLRTGDLRELFF. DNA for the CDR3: TGTGCCAGCAGCCTACGGACAGGGGACCTAAGGGAGCTGTTTTTT.